Detailed here is one T cell receptor beta chain. MiXCR, applied by TCRdb to the PCR reads, yields one record per CDR3 protein. The sample has fewer than 100,000 distinct CDR3 sequences, around 50% seen once; the top ten hold approximately 15%. Per germline, CDR1 SNHLY and CDR2 FYNNEI. The CDR3 has 14 residues. V lost 6 bases and J lost 8; bases outside the gene matches: 6. The data were taken from a study of CDR3 diversity in severe acne. The specimen was blood. This clonotype originated in a male donor in good health, without acne. The chain uses TRBV2 and TRBJ1-4, with TRBD1 matching over 10 bases. CDR3 amino acids: CASSGQGGGEKLFF. The CDR3 region has the DNA TGTGCCAGCAGCGGACAGGGGGGAGGAGAAAAACTGTTTTTT.